The clone carrying this T cell receptor beta chain was seen at least ten times. The source of the sample is a study of CD8 T cells in ankylosing spondylitis. One entry per CDR3 protein results from TCRdb running MiXCR on the 5' RACE reads. The sample yields about 96,000 distinct CDR3 sequences, 8.5% to 9% seen once. Germline V gene sequence: CDR1 SGDLS, CDR2 YYNGEE. The length of the CDR3 is 14 residues. Trimming removed 3 bases from V and 5 bases from J, with 11 bases in between. The receptor comes from a male donor with ankylosing spondylitis or in good health (not recorded which). The chain links TRBV9 to TRBJ1-4; no clear D gene. Sequenced: blood, either unsorted or a sorted T cell fraction (not recorded which). Here the CDR3 reads CASSAPAENEKLFF. CDR3 bases: TGTGCCAGCAGCGCGCCAGCAGAAAATGAAAAACTGTTTTTT.